A selection of T cell receptor beta chains follows, all from one sample in a study of shared clonotypes between healthy human individuals. Sequenced by immunoSEQ multiplex PCR; TCRdb stores in-frame clones only, minus some. Among approximately 2,000,000 clones listed, 85% to 95% were seen once. Source material: naive CD4+ T cells from PBMCs. The source of these receptors is a man aged 18 to 35 in good health. Some clones in this sample may be carry-over from other donors' samples. Each CDR3 is given with its conserved first and last residue. The D gene is left open where the match is weak. Size tells how often a clone was seen (once, few, many) or the class of an expanded clone, and some rows leave it out.

TRBV6-5	.	.	TRBJ2-1	TGTGCCAGCAGTCTGTGGACAGATGATGAGCAGTTCTTC	CASSLWTDDEQFF
TRBV27	.	.	TRBJ1-2	TGTGCCAGCAGTTTATCGGGCGGGACTTCCCTTCCCTCCGATGGCTACACCTTC	CASSLSGGTSLPSDGYTF
TRBV5-1	.	.	TRBJ1-1	TGCGCCAGCAGACTGAACACTGAAGCTTTCTTT	CASRLNTEAFF
TRBV7-2	.	TRBD2	TRBJ2-1	TGTGCCTCCCGGCCGGGACTAGCGTATTACAATGAGCAGTTCTTC	CASRPGLAYYNEQFF
TRBV30	.	TRBD2	TRBJ2-3	TGTGCCTGGAGGCCATTACGAGGGGCGGCTAGCGGGGAAAAGGATACGCAGTATTTT	CAWRPLRGAASGEKDTQYF
TRBV4-1	.	.	TRBJ1-5	TGCGCCAGCAGCCAAGTTCCGGGAGGCGGGGGTCAGCCCCAGCATTTT	CASSQVPGGGGQPQHF
TRBV5-1	.	.	TRBJ2-7	TGCGCCAGCAGCTTGGCAGGGACATATTCCTACGAGCAGTACTTC	CASSLAGTYSYEQYF
TRBV5-1	.	.	TRBJ2-5	TGCGCCAGCAGCTTGGAGTGGAGCGAAGAGACCCAGTACTTC	CASSLEWSEETQYF
TRBV19	.	TRBD1	TRBJ2-2	TGTGCCAGTAGTATTAGGGGACAGGGCCCCACCGGGGAGCTGTTTTTT	CASSIRGQGPTGELFF
TRBV5-1	.	TRBD1	TRBJ1-3	TGCGCCAGCAGCCCTACCCCGACAGGGGACCTATCTGGAAACACCATATATTTT	CASSPTPTGDLSGNTIYF
TRBV5-1	.	TRBD2	TRBJ2-1	TGCGCCAGCAGCCGTTTAGTGACGCGGGGGGCCTACAATGAGCAGTTCTTC	CASSRLVTRGAYNEQFF
TRBV5-1	.	.	TRBJ2-7	TGCGCCAGCAGCTTTCCGGGGGCAGACGAGCAGTACTTC	CASSFPGADEQYF
TRBV7-2	once	.	TRBJ2-5	TGTGCCAGCAGCCTGAGCAAACAGTACCAAGAGACCCAGTACTTC	CASSLSKQYQETQYF
TRBV7-3	.	.	TRBJ2-6	TGTGCCAGCAGCTTGGCGGGGGCCAACGTCCTGACTTTC	CASSLAGANVLTF
TRBV18	.	TRBD1	TRBJ2-3	TGTGCCAGCTCCCCTACAGGGGTGACAGATACGCAGTATTTT	CASSPTGVTDTQYF
TRBV5-4	.	.	TRBJ2-7	TGTGCCAGCAGCTTGCGGGGGCCCTACGAGCAGTACTTC	CASSLRGPYEQYF
TRBV7-9	.	.	TRBJ2-1	TGTGCCAGCAGCTTCCCGGGCGGGAATGAGCAGTTCTTC	CASSFPGGNEQFF
TRBV27	.	.	TRBJ1-1	TGTGCCAGCAGTTTATGGCGTGACACTGAAGCTTTCTTT	CASSLWRDTEAFF
TRBV5-1	.	TRBD2	TRBJ2-3	TGCGCCTCCGGACTAGCCCAAGACACAGATACGCAGTATTTT	CASGLAQDTDTQYF
TRBV5-5	.	.	TRBJ2-1	TGTGCCACCCAGCTTGGACTTTCTTCCTACAATGAGCAGTTCTTC	CATQLGLSSYNEQFF
TRBV28	.	TRBD2	TRBJ2-5	TGTGCTCACCGGGGGAGGGGAGGAGAGACCCAGTACTTC	CAHRGRGGETQYF
TRBV28	.	.	TRBJ2-4	TGTGCCAGCAGCCCAGGGGGGGGGCGAGGAGACATTCAGTACTTC	CASSPGGGRGDIQYF
TRBV5-4	.	TRBD1	TRBJ2-2	TGTGCCAGCAGAAAGACAGGGGGCCCCACCGGGGAGCTGTTTTTT	CASRKTGGPTGELFF
TRBV6-5	once	TRBD1	TRBJ2-7	TGTGCCAGCAGTTACAAGGGCAGGGGGTACGAGCAGTACTTC	CASSYKGRGYEQYF